What follows are 18 T cell receptor beta chains derived from one specimen sequenced in a study of identical twins. TCRdb reanalysed the 5' RACE reads using MiXCR and keeps one entry per CDR3 protein. The table lists about 470,000 distinct CDR3 sequences, approximately 25% of them singletons, with roughly 3% in the top ten. These data are also associated with another study on T cells expressing NK-cell markers.

Source material: CD4+ T cells sorted from blood. Source of these receptors: a woman between 18 and 29 years old in good health.

This clonotype was counted a few times. The CDR3 coding sequence is TGTGCCAGCAGCAACCGGACTAGCGACAGGGAGACCCAGTACTTC. This encodes CASSNRTSDRETQYF. The chain is built from TRBV21-1 and TRBJ2-5; the table's TRBD2 call for D was not verified on the DNA. TRBV21-1 is a known pseudogene. CDR3 length: 15 amino acids.

This clonotype was recorded many times. The J gene is TRBJ1-6, the V gene TRBV12-3 or TRBV12-4; D gene ambiguous. Trimming took 1 base from V and 13 from J, leaving 8 bases between them. The CDR3 is 12 amino acids. The CDR3 nucleotides are TGTGCCAGCAGTTTAGGGGTATCGCCCCTCCACTTT. Translated: CASSLGVSPLHF.

The genes are TRBV6-1 and TRBJ2-1; TRBD2 aligns across 8 bases. The CDR3 is 13 amino acids. V lost 6 bases to trimming and J lost 10 bases; unmatched junction nucleotides: 8. Looked up from germline, CDR1 is MNHNS and CDR2 is SASEGT. CDR3 amino acids: CASSRSGVKEQFF. The CDR3, as DNA: TGTGCCAGCAGCCGTAGCGGGGTAAAAGAGCAGTTCTTC.

This clonotype appeared many times. The chain employs TRBV5-1 and TRBJ2-3, with D possibly being TRBD2 (7 bases). In germline, CDR1 is SGHRS, CDR2 YFSETQ. The CDR3 extends over 15 amino acids. V was pared by 6 bases and J by 2 bases, with 16 bases between. The DNA for the CDR3 is TGCGCCAGCATCGCGGGGGCGGGCTACACAGATACGCAGTATTTT. Translated: CASIAGAGYTDTQYF.

This chain joins TRBV11-2 and TRBJ2-7; D tentatively fits TRBD1 or TRBD2 (5 bases each). The CDR3 extends over 15 amino acids. Per the germline V gene, CDR1 is SGHAT and CDR2 is FQNNGV. V was cut by 0 bases and J by 2 bases, with 11 bases left in between. The CDR3 DNA reads as TGTGCCAGCAGCTTAGAAAGGGACCGAGCCTACGAGCAGTACTTC. Translated: CASSLERDRAYEQYF.

V usage is TRBV29-1 and J usage is TRBJ2-7, with TRBD2 identical over 7 bases. Germline CDR1 SQVTM, CDR2 ANQGSEA. V lost 4 bases, J lost 0 bases, and 3 bases stayed unmatched. The CDR3 loop spans 13 amino acids. Written as DNA, the CDR3 is TGCAGCGTTGCCCCGGGAGGCTCCTACGAGCAGTACTTC. It is translated as CSVAPGGSYEQYF.

This clonotype occurred a few times. This chain links TRBV4-3 with TRBJ1-1; unclear D gene. V lost 4 bases to trimming and J lost 4 bases, with 16 bases between them. The CDR3 sequence is 15 residues long. Germline V gives CDR1 LGHNA, CDR2 YSLEER. This CDR3 reads CASSPRTGPVTEAFF. CDR3 sequence (DNA): TGCGCCAGCAGCCCCAGAACCGGACCTGTCACTGAAGCTTTCTTT.

This clonotype showed up just once. The J gene is TRBJ2-7, the V gene TRBV3-1, with TRBD2 matching over 7 bases. The germline gives CDR1 LGHDT, CDR2 YNNKEL (reference sequence). CDR3 length: 14 amino acids. The trim removed 4 bases at V and 4 bases at J, leaving 7 bases unmatched. The CDR3 region has the DNA TGTGCCAGCAGCCCCCCGCTGGGGGGGTACGAGCAGTACTTC. Its translation: CASSPPLGGYEQYF.

The CDR3 is CASSLLAGTDYTF. For the CDR3, the DNA is TGTGCCAGCAGTTTATTGGCAGGCACCGACTACACCTTC. The chain carries TRBV12-3 or TRBV12-4 and TRBJ1-2; D not certain. Trimming pared 2 bases from V and 10 bases from J, leaving 14 bases between. The CDR3 spans 13 residues.

This clonotype was counted many times. The chain employs TRBV20-1 and TRBJ1-4; maybe TRBD1 (5 bases). CDR1 DFQATT and CDR2 SNEGSKA come from the germline V gene (reference sequence). V gave up 6 bases and J gave up 7 bases, with 15 bases separating them. This CDR3 has 13 amino acids. In nucleotides, the CDR3 is TGCAGTGCCCTGGACATCCCCTCTGAAAAACTGTTTTTT. Translated: CSALDIPSEKLFF.

The chain uses TRBV20-1 and TRBJ2-1; a weak D match, TRBD2 (5 bases). Germline CDR1 DFQATT, CDR2 SNEGSKA (reference sequence). The V gene lost 0 bases and the J gene lost 5 bases, with 14 bases spanning the gap. The CDR3 is made up of 15 amino acids. The CDR3 here is CSARDLVGSDNEQFF. CDR3 DNA: TGCAGTGCTAGAGATCTTGTAGGGAGTGACAATGAGCAGTTCTTC.

Ten or more counts support this clonotype. The gene calls are TRBV6-1 and TRBJ2-5, with 8 bases aligning to TRBD2. CDR1 is MNHNS and CDR2 is SASEGT in the germline V gene. This CDR3 region has 13 residues. Trimming at V came to 5 bases and at J to 7 bases, leaving 6 bases not matched to a gene. The CDR3 region has the DNA TGTGCCAGCAGTCTCGGACGGGAGGGGACCCAGTACTTC. It specifies CASSLGREGTQYF.

This clonotype came up many times. This chain joins TRBV7-9 and TRBJ2-2, with TRBD2 identical over 7 bases. Trimming took 6 bases from V and 7 from J; bases not matched to a gene: 14. Per the germline V gene, CDR1 is SEHNR and CDR2 is FQNEAQ (reference sequence). The CDR3 has 16 residues. Here the CDR3 reads CASRGDGGSQIGELFF. The CDR3 coding sequence is TGTGCCAGCAGGGGAGATGGCGGGAGCCAGATCGGGGAGCTGTTTTTT.

This clonotype has only a few counts. This chain's CDR3 is CASSLREHEQFF. The CDR3 DNA follows: TGTGCCAGCTCACTCAGGGAGCATGAGCAGTTCTTC. The chain combines TRBV18 with TRBJ2-1; tentatively, D is TRBD1 or TRBD2 (5 bases each). The CDR3 has 12 amino acids. The germline V and J ends were trimmed by 4 bases and 8 bases, with 9 bases remaining between them. From germline, CDR1 is KGHSH and CDR2 LQKENI.

This rearrangement joins TRBV2 to TRBJ2-2; D remains unclear. V was shortened by 5 bases and J by 7 bases, with 8 bases between the two germline ends. This CDR3 is built from 12 residues. Germline loops: CDR1 SNHLY, CDR2 FYNNEI. The chain's CDR3 is CASSKEHGELFF. The CDR3 DNA reads TGTGCCAGCAGTAAAGAGCACGGGGAGCTGTTTTTT.

This clonotype was observed a handful of times. V usage is TRBV5-1 and J usage is TRBJ2-7, with 14 bases aligning to TRBD2. This CDR3 has 16 amino acids. J gave up 3 bases and V 4 bases, and 6 bases lay outside the gene matches. The germline V gene has CDR1 SGHRS and CDR2 YFSETQ. CDR3 sequence reads: CASSQGTSGSLYEQYF. DNA for the CDR3: TGCGCCAGCAGCCAAGGGACTAGCGGGAGCCTCTACGAGCAGTACTTC.

In this sample, this clonotype turned up a few times. The chain couples TRBV21-1 to TRBJ2-1; no check of the table's D call, TRBD1, against the DNA was made. TRBV21-1 is given as a pseudogene. The CDR3 is 14 amino acids. The chain's CDR3 is CASSKVQGCNEQFF. In DNA, the CDR3 is TGTGCCAGCAGCAAAGTGCAGGGGTGCAATGAGCAGTTCTTC.

This chain uses TRBV7-9 with TRBJ2-7; 10 bases map to TRBD1. The CDR3 is 16 residues long. Germline V CDR1 and CDR2: SEHNR, FQNEAQ (reference sequence). J lost 4 bases, V lost 5 bases, and 11 bases had no gene match. In DNA form, the CDR3 reads TGTGCCAGCAGCCTGGGGGGGACAGGGGCAAAATACGAGCAGTACTTC. It specifies CASSLGGTGAKYEQYF.